The source of this T cell receptor beta chain is a study of shared clonotypes between healthy human individuals. The study's findings and limits: Since donors were few, the genetic and exposure-history diversity represented was limited.

A word on this clone: Antigen: not known.

CD8 cells classed as naive were CD45RO-negative and positively selected for CCR7, excluding terminally differentiated effector memory CD45RA+ cells. At the deep level, the assay was run. The protocol was immunoSEQ multiplex PCR, while the TCRdb copy is restricted to in-frame clones and leaves out a portion. The sample carries approximately 600,000 clones, roughly 95% recorded once. The specimen was naive CD8+ T cells sorted from blood. This receptor was obtained from a woman under 40 in good health.

The CDR3 sequence is CASSSRQAPGYEQYF. Here the CDR3 DNA reads TGTGCCAGCAGCTCAAGACAGGCCCCGGGGTACGAGCAGTACTTC. This chain uses TRBV7-8 with TRBJ2-7; D may be TRBD1 (6 bases). The length of the CDR3 is 15 residues. Trimming left V 4 bases short and J 4 bases short, with 17 bases between. CDR1 and CDR2 (germline): SGHVS, FQNEAQ.